The clone carrying this T cell receptor (beta chain) was recorded at least ten times. Its antigen is unknown. TCRdb analysed the reads with MiXCR anew, one entry per CDR3 protein. The sample lists 400,000 to 600,000 distinct CDR3 sequences; approximately 46% were seen once. This sample was included in a study of T cell repertoires in cytomegalovirus infection. Study at large: Recently identified HLA-C-restricted and well-studied HLA-B-restricted CMV epitopes were used. The public TCR beta signatures pointed to both CMV infection and matching HLA type.

V was shortened by 2 bases and J by 0 bases, with 5 bases between the two germline ends. CDR1 is SGHTA and CDR2 is FQGNSA in the germline V gene. CDR3 size: 14 residues. Study findings and constraints: Cumulative frequency (of public TCR beta family members) identified carriers of CMV plus the relevant HLA. Clonotypes of TCR beta that were HLA-C-restricted and CMV-specific dominated the ex vivo response.

The sample was cultured PBMCs, taken from culture after CMV antigen stimulation. This chain joins TRBV7-2 and TRBJ1-5; D is unresolved. The clonotype originates from a human donor in good health (CMV status not recorded). Some clones in this sample may be carry-over from other donors' samples. As DNA, the CDR3 is TGTGCCAGCAGCTTATCTTATAGCAATCAGCCCCAGCATTTT. Encoded protein: CASSLSYSNQPQHF.